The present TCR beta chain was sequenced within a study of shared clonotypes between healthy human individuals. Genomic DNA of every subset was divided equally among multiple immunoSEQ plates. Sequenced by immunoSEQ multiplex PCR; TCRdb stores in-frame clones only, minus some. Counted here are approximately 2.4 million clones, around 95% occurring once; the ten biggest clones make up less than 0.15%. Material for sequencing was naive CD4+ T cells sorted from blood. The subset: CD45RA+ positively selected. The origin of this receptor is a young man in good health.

The CDR3 region has the DNA TGTGCCACCCAGGGGGATGGGGACGCGACGCAGTATTTT. Translating gives CATQGDGDATQYF. J is TRBJ2-3 and V is TRBV10-3; 7 positions match TRBD1. The V and J ends lost 10 bases and 9 bases, in that order; junction bases with no gene match: 13. This CDR3 is 13 amino acids long. Germline values: CDR1 ENHRY, CDR2 SYGVKD.